The subject of this entry is one T cell receptor beta chain. The antigen remains unidentified. CDR3 length: 15 residues. Germline V gene data show CDR1 as SGHNT and CDR2 as YYREEE (reference sequence). The germline V and J ends were trimmed by 5 bases and 0 bases, with 14 bases remaining between them. The record originates from a study of cytomegalovirus exposure and HLA in healthy donors. Primers included in the PCR were 60 Vbeta and 13 Jbeta primers. Produced via immunoSEQ multiplex PCR; TCRdb's table is partial and in-frame only. The sample carries some 170,000 clones, 70% to 90% recorded once. General study results and limits: The dataset shows that most TCR sequences were rare, while some public TCRs occurred in many donors. Later analysis associated a missense DCLRE1C variant with TCR beta V- and J-gene trimming.

The receptor was isolated from a woman younger than 45 in good health and CMV-seropositive. The chain combines TRBV5-4 with TRBJ1-1; D uncertain. The sample comprised PBMCs. CDR3 protein: CASSPNGYVNTEAFF. The CDR3, as DNA: TGTGCCAGCAGTCCCAACGGGTACGTGAACACTGAAGCTTTCTTT.